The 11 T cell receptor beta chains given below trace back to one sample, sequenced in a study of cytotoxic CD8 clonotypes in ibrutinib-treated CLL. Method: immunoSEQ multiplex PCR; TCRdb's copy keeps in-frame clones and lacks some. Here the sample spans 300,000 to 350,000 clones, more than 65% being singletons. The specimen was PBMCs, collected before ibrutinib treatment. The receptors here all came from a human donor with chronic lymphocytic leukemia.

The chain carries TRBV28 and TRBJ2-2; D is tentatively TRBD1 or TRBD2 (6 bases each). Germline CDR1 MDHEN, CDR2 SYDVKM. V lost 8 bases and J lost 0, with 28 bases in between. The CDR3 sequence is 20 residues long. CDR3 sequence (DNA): TGTGCCAGCTTGAGGGCGGGGACACTAGGCCTACCTACGAACACCGGGGAGCTGTTTTTT. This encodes CASLRAGTLGLPTNTGELFF. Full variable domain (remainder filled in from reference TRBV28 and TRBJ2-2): DVKVTQSSRYLVKRTGEKVFLECVQDMDHENMFWYRQDPGLGLRLIYFSYDVKMKEKGDIPEGYSVSREKKERFSLILESASTNQTSMYLCASLRAGTLGLPTNTGELFFGEGSRLTVL.

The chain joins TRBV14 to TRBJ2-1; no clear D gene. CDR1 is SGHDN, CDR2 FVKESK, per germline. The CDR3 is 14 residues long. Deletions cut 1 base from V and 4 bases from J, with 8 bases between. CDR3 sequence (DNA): TGTGCCAGCAGCCAAGGAACCCGTTACAATGAGCAGTTCTTC. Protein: CASSQGTRYNEQFF.

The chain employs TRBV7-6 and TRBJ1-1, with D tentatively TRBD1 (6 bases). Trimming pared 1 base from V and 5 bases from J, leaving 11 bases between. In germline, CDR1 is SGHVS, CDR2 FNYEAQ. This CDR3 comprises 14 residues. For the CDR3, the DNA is TGTGCCAGCAGCTTAGGAGGGGGTGAAACTGAAGCTTTCTTT. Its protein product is CASSLGGGETEAFF.

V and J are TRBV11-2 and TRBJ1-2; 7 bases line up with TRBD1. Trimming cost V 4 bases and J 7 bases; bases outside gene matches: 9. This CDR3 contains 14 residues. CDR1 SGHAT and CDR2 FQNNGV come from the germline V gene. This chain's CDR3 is CASSWGGGVFGYTF. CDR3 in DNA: TGTGCCAGCAGCTGGGGAGGGGGCGTCTTTGGCTACACCTTC.

The CDR3 loop is CASSPGQPYGYTF. CDR3 nucleotide sequence: TGTGCCAGCAGTCCCGGACAGCCTTATGGCTACACCTTC. The V call is TRBV28, the J call TRBJ1-2; D possibly corresponds to TRBD1 (6 bases). The CDR3 has 13 residues. Trimming removed 5 bases from V and 5 bases from J, with 12 bases in between. Germline V gene data show CDR1 as MDHEN and CDR2 as SYDVKM.

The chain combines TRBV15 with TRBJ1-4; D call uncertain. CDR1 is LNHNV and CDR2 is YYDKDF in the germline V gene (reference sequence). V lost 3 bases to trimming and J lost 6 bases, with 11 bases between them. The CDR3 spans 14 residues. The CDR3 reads CATSRGGGDEKLFF. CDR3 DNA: TGTGCCACCAGCAGGGGAGGTGGGGATGAAAAACTGTTTTTT.

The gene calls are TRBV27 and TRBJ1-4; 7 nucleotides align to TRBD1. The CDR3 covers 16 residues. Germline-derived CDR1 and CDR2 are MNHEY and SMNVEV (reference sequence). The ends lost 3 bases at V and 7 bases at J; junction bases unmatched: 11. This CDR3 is CASSFPGTALFEKLFF. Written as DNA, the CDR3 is TGTGCCAGCAGTTTTCCCGGGACAGCCCTATTTGAAAAACTGTTTTTT.

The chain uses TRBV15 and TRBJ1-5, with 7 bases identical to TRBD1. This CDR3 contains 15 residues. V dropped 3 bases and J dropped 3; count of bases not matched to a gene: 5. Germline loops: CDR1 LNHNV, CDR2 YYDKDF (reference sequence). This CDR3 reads CATSRDGTDNQPQHF. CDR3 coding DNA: TGTGCCACCAGCAGGGATGGGACAGACAATCAGCCCCAGCATTTT.

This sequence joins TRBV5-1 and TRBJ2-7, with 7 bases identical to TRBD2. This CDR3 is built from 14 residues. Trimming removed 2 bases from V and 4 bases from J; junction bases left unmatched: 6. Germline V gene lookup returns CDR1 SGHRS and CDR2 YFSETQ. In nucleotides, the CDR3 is TGCGCCAGCAGCTTCGGGACTATCGGGTACGAGCAGTACTTC. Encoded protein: CASSFGTIGYEQYF.

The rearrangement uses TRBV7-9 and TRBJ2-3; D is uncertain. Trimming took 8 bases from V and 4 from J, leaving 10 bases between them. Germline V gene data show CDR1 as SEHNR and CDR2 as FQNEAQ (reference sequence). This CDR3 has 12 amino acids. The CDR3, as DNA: TGTGCCAGCGGGTTGGCAGCAGATACGCAGTATTTT. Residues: CASGLAADTQYF.

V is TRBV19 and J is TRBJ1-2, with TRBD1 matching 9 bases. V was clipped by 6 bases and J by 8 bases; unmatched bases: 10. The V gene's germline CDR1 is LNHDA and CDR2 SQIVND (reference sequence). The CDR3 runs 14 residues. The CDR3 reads CASRAGTGLYGYTF. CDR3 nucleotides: TGTGCCAGTAGGGCCGGGACAGGGCTTTACGGCTACACCTTC.